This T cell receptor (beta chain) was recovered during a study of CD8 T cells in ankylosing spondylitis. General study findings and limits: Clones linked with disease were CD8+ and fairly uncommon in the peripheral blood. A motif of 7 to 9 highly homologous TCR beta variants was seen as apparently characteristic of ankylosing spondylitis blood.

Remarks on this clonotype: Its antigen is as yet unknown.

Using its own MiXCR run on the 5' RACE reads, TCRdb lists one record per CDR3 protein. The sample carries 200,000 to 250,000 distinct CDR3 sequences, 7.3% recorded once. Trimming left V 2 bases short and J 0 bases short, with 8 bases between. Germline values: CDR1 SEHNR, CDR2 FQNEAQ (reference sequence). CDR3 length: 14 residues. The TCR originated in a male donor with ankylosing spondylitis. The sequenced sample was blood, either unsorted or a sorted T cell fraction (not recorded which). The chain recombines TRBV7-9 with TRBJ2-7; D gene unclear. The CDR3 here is CASSLSISSYEQYF. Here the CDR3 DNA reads TGTGCCAGCAGCTTATCCATAAGCTCCTACGAGCAGTACTTC.